A selection of T cell receptor beta chains follows, all from one sample in a study of regulatory T cells in long-lasting Graves disease. MiXCR, applied by TCRdb to the multiplex PCR reads, yields one record per CDR3 protein. Among roughly 420,000 distinct CDR3 sequences listed, 15% to 19% were seen once. The sample here was peripheral blood mononuclear cells (PBMCs), taken at new diagnosis, from a patient treated with antithyroid drugs. These receptors were obtained from a female donor with Graves disease. CDR3s include the opening cysteine and the closing phenylalanine or tryptophan. D genes are given only for firm matches. Expanded clones get a size class; other rows say once, few or many, or leave the size out.

j_gene: TRBJ2-5
d_gene: -
abundance: many
v_gene: TRBV30
CDR3aa: CAWDVGGETQYF
CDR3nt: TGTGCCTGGGATGTTGGCGGAGAGACCCAGTACTTC

j_gene: TRBJ2-5
d_gene: TRBD1
abundance: many
v_gene: TRBV19
CDR3aa: CASSMGQGRKETQYF
CDR3nt: TGTGCCAGTAGTATGGGACAGGGGAGAAAGGAGACCCAGTACTTC

j_gene: TRBJ1-2
d_gene: -
abundance: many
v_gene: TRBV5-1
CDR3aa: CASSLRGGAVDGYTF
CDR3nt: TGCGCCAGCAGCTTGCGGGGGGGCGCCGTTGATGGCTACACCTTC

j_gene: TRBJ1-1
d_gene: -
abundance: many
v_gene: TRBV5-5
CDR3aa: CASSLPLPTEAFF
CDR3nt: TGTGCCAGCAGCTTACCCCTTCCCACTGAAGCTTTCTTT

j_gene: TRBJ1-5
d_gene: -
abundance: many
v_gene: TRBV11-2
CDR3aa: CASSSPQSGNQPQHF
CDR3nt: TGTGCCAGCAGCTCCCCGCAGAGTGGCAATCAGCCCCAGCATTTT

j_gene: TRBJ2-7
d_gene: -
abundance: many
v_gene: TRBV28
CDR3aa: CASSFWDGSYEQYF
CDR3nt: TGTGCCAGCAGTTTTTGGGACGGCTCCTACGAGCAGTACTTC

j_gene: TRBJ1-1
d_gene: -
abundance: many
v_gene: TRBV6-1
CDR3aa: CASSIRKYRLMNTEAFF
CDR3nt: TGTGCCAGCAGCATCCGAAAATACAGGTTAATGAACACTGAAGCTTTCTTT

j_gene: TRBJ2-1
d_gene: TRBD2
abundance: -
v_gene: TRBV6-2/TRBV6-3
CDR3aa: CASSYRGEGEQFF
CDR3nt: TGTGCCAGCAGTTACCGGGGGGAGGGTGAGCAGTTCTTC

j_gene: TRBJ2-7
d_gene: TRBD2
abundance: many
v_gene: TRBV12-3/TRBV12-4
CDR3aa: CASSFGTRNYEQYF
CDR3nt: TGTGCCAGCAGTTTCGGGACTAGAAACTACGAGCAGTACTTC

j_gene: TRBJ1-1
d_gene: TRBD1
abundance: -
v_gene: TRBV6-2/TRBV6-3
CDR3aa: CASSFDRVTEAFF
CDR3nt: TGTGCCAGCAGCTTTGACAGGGTAACTGAAGCTTTCTTT

j_gene: TRBJ2-7
d_gene: -
abundance: many
v_gene: TRBV2
CDR3aa: CANRGQRGSEQYF
CDR3nt: TGTGCCAACCGCGGACAACGGGGCTCAGAGCAGTACTTC

j_gene: TRBJ2-3
d_gene: TRBD1
abundance: -
v_gene: TRBV19
CDR3aa: CASSGTGESTQYF
CDR3nt: TGTGCCAGCTCCGGGACAGGGGAATCTACGCAGTATTTT

j_gene: TRBJ2-7
d_gene: TRBD2
abundance: -
v_gene: TRBV6-1
CDR3aa: CASSENGGDPSYEQYF
CDR3nt: TGTGCCAGCAGTGAAAATGGGGGGGATCCCTCCTACGAGCAGTACTTC

j_gene: TRBJ2-2
d_gene: -
abundance: few
v_gene: TRBV5-1
CDR3aa: CASSERLGTGELFF
CDR3nt: TGCGCCAGCAGCGAACGACTCGGCACCGGGGAGCTGTTTTTT

j_gene: TRBJ2-2
d_gene: -
abundance: many
v_gene: TRBV11-2
CDR3aa: CASSHSVPATGELFF
CDR3nt: TGTGCCAGCAGCCATTCCGTGCCCGCTACCGGGGAGCTGTTTTTT